The rows below give T cell receptor beta chains drawn from one sample of a study of somatic mutations in cytotoxic T cells in rheumatoid arthritis. This table comes from immunoSEQ multiplex PCR, and its TCRdb copy is limited to in-frame clones, with some not included. The data contain around 19,000 clones, more than 70% of them seen just once; the ten biggest clones take up approximately 20%. The sample taken for sequencing was CD8+ T cells sorted from blood. Receptors originate from a woman aged 50 to 65 in good health. Both conserved end residues are part of each CDR3. D genes are given only for firm matches. Clone size is stated in some rows and not others, as once, few, many or a class when expanded.

clone_size j_call v_call d_call cdr3_nt cdr3_aa
- TRBJ1-1 TRBV5-6 - TGTGCCAGCAGCTTGACAGGGAAGTTCCCTGAAGCTTTCTTT CASSLTGKFPEAFF
- TRBJ2-3 TRBV7-7 TRBD2 TGTGCTAGCAGCCCAGACCCCGTCCTAGCGGTTAGCACAGATACGCAGTATTTT CASSPDPVLAVSTDTQYF
- TRBJ1-2 TRBV15 - TGTGCCACCAGCAGAGATCTAGGGGCGGGGTACGAAGGCTACACCTTC CATSRDLGAGYEGYTF
- TRBJ1-1 TRBV27 TRBD1 TGTGCCAGCAGTTTATCTGCAGGGGGCCCTCTTGACACTGAAGCTTTCTTT CASSLSAGGPLDTEAFF
once TRBJ1-1 TRBV9 - TGTGCCAGCAGCGCCCGAGGGTCTTTCTTT CASSARGSFF
few TRBJ2-1 TRBV7-2 - TGTGCCAGCAGCTCGATGTGGGGGTATAGCTACAATGAGCAGTTCTTC CASSSMWGYSYNEQFF
- TRBJ2-2 TRBV27 - TGTGCCAGCAGTTTAGGGGACACAACCGGGGAGCTGTTTTTT CASSLGDTTGELFF
- TRBJ2-7 TRBV19 - TGTGCCAATTTGCCCAACTCCCGACTAGATTTCTACGAGCAGTACTTC CANLPNSRLDFYEQYF
once TRBJ2-1 TRBV11-2 - TGTGCCAGCAGCTTGGCCAATGAGCAGTTCTTC CASSLANEQFF
- TRBJ1-2 TRBV27 TRBD1 TGTGCCAGCAGTTCCCGGGACAGGCAAGTCTATGGCTACACCTTC CASSSRDRQVYGYTF
- TRBJ2-1 TRBV27 TRBD1 TGTGCCAGCAGTTTGGGGACAGGGGTCCGGGAGCAGTTCTTC CASSLGTGVREQFF
- TRBJ2-2 TRBV28 - TGTGCCAGCAGTTTATGGAGTCCTAGGGAGAACACCGGGGAGCTGTTTTTT CASSLWSPRENTGELFF
- TRBJ2-2 TRBV13 - TGTGCCAGCAGCTCGGGACACCCGAACACCGGGGAGCTGTTTTTT CASSSGHPNTGELFF
- TRBJ2-2 TRBV7-9 - TGTGCCAGCATCTTAGGAACCGGGGAGCTGTTTTTT CASILGTGELFF
- TRBJ1-2 TRBV27 - TGTGCCAGCAGTTTCGGTCAGGGGTATGGCTACACCTTC CASSFGQGYGYTF
- TRBJ2-1 TRBV29-1 TRBD2 TGCAGCGTTGTCATAGCGGGGGAGAACAATGAGCAGTTCTTC CSVVIAGENNEQFF
- TRBJ1-2 TRBV14 - TGTGCCAGCAGCCAAGAAGGAACAGCCGATAACTATGGCTACACCTTC CASSQEGTADNYGYTF
- TRBJ2-1 TRBV7-9 - TGTGCCAGCAGCTCCCCCTGGGGGACTGGCAGAAATGAGCAGTTCTTC CASSSPWGTGRNEQFF
- TRBJ1-2 TRBV7-2 - TGTGCCCTCGAGATCCCCGAGGACAGCTATGGCTACACCTTC CALEIPEDSYGYTF
- TRBJ2-3 TRBV5-8 - TGTGCCAGCAGCTTGGTCGTAATCTCCACAGATACGCAGTATTTT CASSLVVISTDTQYF
once TRBJ2-3 TRBV7-2 TRBD2 TGTGCCAGCAGCCTACACCCCGTCTTTGCGGGGGGGACCACAGATACGCAGTATTTT CASSLHPVFAGGTTDTQYF
- TRBJ1-1 TRBV27 TRBD1 TGTGCCAGCAGTATCACTCCAGGGGGCACTGAAGCTTTCTTT CASSITPGGTEAFF
- TRBJ1-4 TRBV6-1 TRBD1 TGTGCCAGCAGGGACAGGTCTAATGAAAAACTGTTTTTT CASRDRSNEKLFF
few TRBJ2-2 TRBV4-1 - TGCGCCAGCAGCCAAGGTTGGGGCGGGGACGCCGGGGAGCTGTTTTTT CASSQGWGGDAGELFF
- TRBJ2-5 TRBV28 TRBD2 TGTGCCAGCAGTTTAGAGCTTTCAGCGGGGGAGGAGACCCAGTACTTC CASSLELSAGEETQYF
once TRBJ2-2 TRBV9 - TGTGCCAGCAGCGAAGGGAGGAGCACCGGGGAGCTGTTTTTT CASSEGRSTGELFF
- TRBJ1-2 TRBV7-9 - TGTGCCAGCAGCTTAGTGCAGGACCAATTTAACTATGGCTACACCTTC CASSLVQDQFNYGYTF
few TRBJ1-3 TRBV6-5 - TGTGCCAGCGGGTACTCTGGAAACACCATATATTTT CASGYSGNTIYF
once TRBJ2-1 TRBV13 TRBD2 TGTGCCAGCAGCCCGACCCCACTAGCGGTGATTAATGAGCAGTTCTTC CASSPTPLAVINEQFF
few TRBJ1-6 TRBV14 - TGTGCCAGCAGCCTAGCCAGCCCTTCACCCCTCCACTTT CASSLASPSPLHF
- TRBJ1-2 TRBV5-1 TRBD1 TGCGCCAGCAGCTTGAAGGGACAGGGAATTGGTGGCTACACCTTC CASSLKGQGIGGYTF
- TRBJ2-1 TRBV11-2 - TGTGCCAGCAGCTTCGGTCCGAACAATGAGCAGTTCTTC CASSFGPNNEQFF
- TRBJ1-6 TRBV18 TRBD1 TGTGCCAGCTCAGCCGGACAGGGTGGTTCACCCCTCCACTTT CASSAGQGGSPLHF
- TRBJ2-1 TRBV6-5 TRBD1 TGTGCCAGCAGTTCCCTGGGGACAGGCCGCAATGAGCAGTTCTTC CASSSLGTGRNEQFF
- TRBJ1-5 TRBV28 - TGTGCCAGCAGTTTGGAGAGGGGCGGACAGCCCCAGCATTTT CASSLERGGQPQHF